This section outlines one T cell receptor (beta chain) sequence together with its context. Its antigen is unidentified. This entry comes from a study of OX40 agonist ivuxolimab in advanced cancers. On the study more broadly: A partial response was reached by three patients: one with hepatocellular carcinoma and two with cutaneous melanoma.

Data came from immunoSEQ multiplex PCR; TCRdb stores just in-frame clones and leaves some out. The sample includes approximately 89,000 clones, about 86% of them seen just once. The CDR3 extends over 16 amino acids. The V end was cut by 1 base, the J end by 7 bases, with 17 bases between. Germline V gene sequence: CDR1 MNHNS, CDR2 SASEGT. Study-level results: The antigen specificity of the peripheral T cells (those that were expanded) was not determined. Doses of 0.1 to 3.0 mg/kg were accompanied by clonal expansion of CD4+ and CD8+ blood T cells by week 6. Clonal expansion was among the lowest in partial responders at 0.1-3.0 mg/kg, especially CD8+.

This chain links TRBV6-1 with TRBJ2-1; D is unresolved. This TCR came from an adult with an advanced solid tumor such as melanoma, head and neck, liver or kidney cancer. The sample was CD4+ or CD8+ T cells sorted from blood, taken in a trial of the OX40 agonist ivuxolimab. The CDR3 loop reads CASSEEGGTFWNEQFF. The CDR3 DNA is TGTGCCAGCAGTGAAGAGGGCGGAACCTTTTGGAATGAGCAGTTCTTC.